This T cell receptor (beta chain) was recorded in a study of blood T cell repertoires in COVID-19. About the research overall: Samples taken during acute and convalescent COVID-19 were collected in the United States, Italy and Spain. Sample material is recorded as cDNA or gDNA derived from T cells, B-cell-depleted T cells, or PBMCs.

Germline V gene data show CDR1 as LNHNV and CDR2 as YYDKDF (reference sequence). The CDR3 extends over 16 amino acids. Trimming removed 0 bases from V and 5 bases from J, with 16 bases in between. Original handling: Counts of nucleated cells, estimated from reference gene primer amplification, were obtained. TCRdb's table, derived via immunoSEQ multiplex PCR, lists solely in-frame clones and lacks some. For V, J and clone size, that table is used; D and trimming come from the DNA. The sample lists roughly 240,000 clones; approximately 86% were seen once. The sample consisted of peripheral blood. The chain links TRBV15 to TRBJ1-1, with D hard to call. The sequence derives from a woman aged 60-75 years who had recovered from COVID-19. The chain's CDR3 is CATSRDAAGTKTEAFF. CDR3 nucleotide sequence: TGTGCCACCAGCAGAGATGCGGCTGGCACAAAAACTGAAGCTTTCTTT.